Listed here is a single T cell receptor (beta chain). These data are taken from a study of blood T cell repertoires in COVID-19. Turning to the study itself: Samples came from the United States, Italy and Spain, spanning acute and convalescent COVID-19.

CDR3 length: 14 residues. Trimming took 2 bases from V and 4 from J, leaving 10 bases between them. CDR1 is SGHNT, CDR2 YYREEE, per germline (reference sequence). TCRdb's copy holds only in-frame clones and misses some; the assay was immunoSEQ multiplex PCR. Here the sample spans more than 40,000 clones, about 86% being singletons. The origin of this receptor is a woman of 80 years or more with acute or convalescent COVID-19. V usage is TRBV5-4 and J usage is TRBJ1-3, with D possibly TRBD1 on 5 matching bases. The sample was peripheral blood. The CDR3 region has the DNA TGTGCCAGCAGCTTCGACAGTAAGGGAAACACCATATATTTT. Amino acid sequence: CASSFDSKGNTIYF.